This entry is about one T cell receptor (beta chain). Its antigen is undetermined. Treatment in this sample: 15 Gy SBRT to primary tumor, nephrectomy 4 weeks later. Nephrectomy followed 15 Gy stereotactic body radiation by 4 weeks. This record belongs to a study of radiation and T cells in renal cell carcinoma. Here immunoSEQ multiplex PCR was the method, and the copy in TCRdb shows in-frame clones only, minus some. The sample has approximately 20,000 clones; just over 60% are singletons. Germline CDR1 and CDR2: PRHDT and FYEKMQ (reference sequence). Trimming left V 5 bases short and J 0 bases short, with 14 bases between. This CDR3 region has 16 residues. Study results and caveats: In blood, top tumor clones expanded by 2 weeks, shrinking by 4. Dominant CDR3 motifs occupied more repertoire in irradiated than control tumors.

This sample comprised tumor tissue, obtained from a patient whose treatment included radiotherapy and nephrectomy. This TCR came from a woman aged 70-85 years with renal cell carcinoma. This chain uses TRBV13 with TRBJ2-4; D is ambiguous. The CDR3, as DNA: TGTGCCAGCAGCCCCCGTGGTGCACTAGCCAAAAACATTCAGTACTTC. It is translated as CASSPRGALAKNIQYF. The full variable domain, its missing parts supplied by reference TRBV13 and TRBJ2-4, is AAGVIQSPRHLIKEKRETATLKCYPIPRHDTVYWYQQGPGQDPQFLISFYEKMQSDKGSIPDRFSAQQFSDYHSELNMSSLELGDSALYFCASSPRGALAKNIQYFGAGTRLSVL.